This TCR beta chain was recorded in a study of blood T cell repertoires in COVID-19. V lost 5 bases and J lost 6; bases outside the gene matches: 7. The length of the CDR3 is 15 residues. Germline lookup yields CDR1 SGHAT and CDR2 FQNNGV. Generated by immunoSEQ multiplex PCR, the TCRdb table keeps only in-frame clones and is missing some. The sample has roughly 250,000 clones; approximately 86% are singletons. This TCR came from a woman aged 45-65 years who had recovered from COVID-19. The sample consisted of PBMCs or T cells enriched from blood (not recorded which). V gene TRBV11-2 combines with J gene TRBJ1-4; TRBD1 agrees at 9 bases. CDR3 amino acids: CASSPTGQGYEKLFF. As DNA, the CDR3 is TGTGCCAGCAGCCCGACGGGACAGGGTTATGAAAAACTGTTTTTT.